The 9 T cell receptor beta chains listed next were all sequenced from one sample in a study of T-cell memory formation after mild COVID-19. TCRdb redid the calling of the 5' RACE reads with MiXCR, one entry per CDR3 protein. The sample includes about 340,000 distinct CDR3 sequences, approximately 15% of them seen just once. The specimen was PBMCs or a T cell subset sorted from them (not recorded which). The receptor set was obtained from a man between 18 and 35 years old who had mild COVID-19 (a few samples of this study predate the infection). Cell type and time point are not known.

The gene calls are TRBV6-5 and TRBJ2-3; TRBD1 matches 10 bases. J lost 4 bases, V lost 2 bases, and 6 bases had no gene match. The germline CDR1 and CDR2 sequences are MNHEY and SVGAGI. The CDR3 has 16 residues. For the CDR3, the DNA is TGTGCCAGCAGTTACCGGGACAGGGGTTTGCCAGATACGCAGTATTTT. Its protein is CASSYRDRGLPDTQYF.

This clonotype was seen a few times. This chain links TRBV2 with TRBJ2-3; perhaps TRBD2 as D (5 bases). The CDR3 has 14 amino acids. The ends were cut back, 10 bases at V and 1 base at J, with 15 bases in the middle. Germline CDR1 is SNHLY and CDR2 is FYNNEI. The CDR3 loop is CATKADRGTDTQYF. The CDR3, as DNA: TGTGCCACCAAAGCGGATCGGGGCACAGATACGCAGTATTTT.

The rearrangement uses TRBV6-6 and TRBJ2-5, with 10 nucleotides matching TRBD2. The CDR3 extends over 12 amino acids. Germline V gives CDR1 MNHNY, CDR2 SVGAGI (reference sequence). The chain's CDR3 is CATSGGAETQYF. CDR3 sequence (DNA): TGTGCTACCAGCGGGGGGGCTGAGACCCAGTACTTC.

This chain links TRBV5-1 with TRBJ1-2; D remains ambiguous. With 0 bases removed from V and 3 bases from J, the gap between germline ends came to 6 bases. The CDR3 consists of 13 residues. Germline assignment: CDR1 SGHRS and CDR2 YFSETQ. DNA of the CDR3: TGCGCCAGCAGCTTGGGGTTCGACTATGGCTACACCTTC. Its protein is CASSLGFDYGYTF. Together with reference TRBV5-1 and TRBJ1-2, the CDR3 gives the full variable domain: KAGVTQTPRYLIKTRGQQVTLSCSPISGHRSVSWYQQTPGQGLQFLFEYFSETQRNKGNFPGRFSGRQFSNSRSEMNVSTLELGDSALYLCASSLGFDYGYTFGSGTRLTVV.

The CDR3 reads CASTSGGQPTEQFF. The DNA for the CDR3 is TGCGCCAGCACCTCGGGGGGGCAACCTACGGAGCAGTTCTTC. The V call is TRBV5-1, the J call TRBJ2-1; 8 bases fit TRBD2. The CDR3 is 14 amino acids. V lost 6 bases, J lost 10 bases, and 12 bases stayed unmatched. Germline lookup yields CDR1 SGHRS and CDR2 YFSETQ. Variable domain in full (rest from reference TRBV5-1 and TRBJ2-1): KAGVTQTPRYLIKTRGQQVTLSCSPISGHRSVSWYQQTPGQGLQFLFEYFSETQRNKGNFPGRFSGRQFSNSRSEMNVSTLELGDSALYLCASTSGGQPTEQFFGPGTRLTVL.

This clonotype was recorded at least ten times. CDR3 region: CASSWEGSSYEQYV. In nucleotides, the CDR3 is TGCGCCAGCAGCTGGGAGGGTTCGAGCTACGAGCAGTACGTC. This chain joins TRBV5-1 and TRBJ2-7; 7 nucleotides match TRBD2. CDR1 is SGHRS, CDR2 YFSETQ, per germline. This CDR3 contains 14 residues. Unmatched junction bases numbered 6, after V lost 3 bases and J lost 3 bases.

The rearrangement uses TRBV6-2 or TRBV6-3 and TRBJ2-3; D remains ambiguous. The V and J ends lost 0 bases and 1 base respectively, with 14 bases between them. Per germline, CDR1 MNHEY and CDR2 SVGEGT. The CDR3 contains 17 residues. CDR3 protein: CASSYSYYRLGTDTQYF. DNA for the CDR3: TGTGCCAGCAGTTACTCCTACTACCGCTTGGGCACAGATACGCAGTATTTT.

The V gene is TRBV18, the J gene TRBJ2-7, with 13 bases that match TRBD2. J gave up 7 bases and V 4 bases, and 10 bases lay outside the gene matches. CDR3 length: 16 amino acids. Germline CDR1 KGHSH, CDR2 LQKENI. CDR3 nucleotide sequence: TGTGCCAGCTCACTCCCTCCCGGGACTAGCGGGGAAGAGCAGTACGTC. This gives the protein CASSLPPGTSGEEQYV.

This clonotype has a handful of counts. The CDR3 spells CASSSQGPGNTIYF. CDR3 DNA sequence: TGCGCCAGCAGCTCACAGGGGCCTGGAAACACCATATATTTT. The chain couples TRBV5-1 to TRBJ1-3, with 7 nucleotides matching TRBD1. The V and J ends lost 3 bases and 2 bases, in that order; junction bases with no gene match: 2. There are 14 residues in the CDR3. Germline assignment: CDR1 SGHRS and CDR2 YFSETQ.